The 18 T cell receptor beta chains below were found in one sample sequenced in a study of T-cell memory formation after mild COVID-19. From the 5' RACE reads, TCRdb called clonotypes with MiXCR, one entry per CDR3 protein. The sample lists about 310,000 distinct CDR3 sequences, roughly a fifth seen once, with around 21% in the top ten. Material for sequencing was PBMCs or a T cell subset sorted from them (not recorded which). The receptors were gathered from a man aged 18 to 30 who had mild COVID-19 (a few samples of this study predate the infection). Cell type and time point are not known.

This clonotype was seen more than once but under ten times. The CDR3 spells CASSLHDKGYEQYV. The CDR3 DNA sequence: TGTGCCAGCAGTTTACACGACAAAGGCTACGAGCAGTACGTC. The chain has TRBV28 and TRBJ2-7; D gene ambiguous. Trimming stripped 2 bases from V and 3 bases from J, with 11 bases between. This CDR3 has 14 residues. Germline V CDR1 and CDR2: MDHEN, SYDVKM.

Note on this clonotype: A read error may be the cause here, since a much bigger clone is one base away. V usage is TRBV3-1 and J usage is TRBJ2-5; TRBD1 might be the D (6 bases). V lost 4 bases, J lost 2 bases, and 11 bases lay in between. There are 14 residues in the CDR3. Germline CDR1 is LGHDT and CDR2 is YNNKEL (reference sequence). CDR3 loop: CASSLGTQQETQYF. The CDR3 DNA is TGTGCCAGCAGCCTCGGGACACAACAAGAGACCCAGTACTTC.

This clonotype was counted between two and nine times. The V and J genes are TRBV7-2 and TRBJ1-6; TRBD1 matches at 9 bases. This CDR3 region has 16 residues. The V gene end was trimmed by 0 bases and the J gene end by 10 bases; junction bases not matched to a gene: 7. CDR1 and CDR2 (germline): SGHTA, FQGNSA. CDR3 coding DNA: TGTGCCAGCAGCTTAGCATACCGGGACAGGGTCTCACCCCTCCACTTT. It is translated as CASSLAYRDRVSPLHF.

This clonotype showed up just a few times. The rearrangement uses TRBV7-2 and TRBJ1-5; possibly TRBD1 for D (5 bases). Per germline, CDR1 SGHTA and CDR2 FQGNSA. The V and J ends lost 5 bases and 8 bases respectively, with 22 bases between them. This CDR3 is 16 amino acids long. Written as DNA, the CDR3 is TGTGCCAGCAGCCCAAATGCTCCGGCCACGGGGGAGCCCCAGCATTTT. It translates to CASSPNAPATGEPQHF.

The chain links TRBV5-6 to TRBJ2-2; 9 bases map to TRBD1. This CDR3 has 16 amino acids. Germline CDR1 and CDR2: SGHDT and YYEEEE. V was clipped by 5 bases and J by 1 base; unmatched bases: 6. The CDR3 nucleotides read TGTGCCAGCAGGGGACAGGGAAGGTTGAACACCGGGGAGCTGTTTTTT. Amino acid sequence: CASRGQGRLNTGELFF.

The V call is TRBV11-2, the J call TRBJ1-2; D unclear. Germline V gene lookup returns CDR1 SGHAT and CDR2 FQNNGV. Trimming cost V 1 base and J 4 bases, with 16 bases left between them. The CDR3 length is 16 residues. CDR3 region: CASSLGAPEAFYGYTF. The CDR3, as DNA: TGTGCCAGCAGCTTAGGCGCGCCCGAGGCATTCTATGGCTACACCTTC.

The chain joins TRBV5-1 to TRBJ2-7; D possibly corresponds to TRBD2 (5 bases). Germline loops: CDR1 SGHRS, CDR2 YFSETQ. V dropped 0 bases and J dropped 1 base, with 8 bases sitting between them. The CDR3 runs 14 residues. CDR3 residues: CASSLEGASYEQYV. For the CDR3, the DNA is TGCGCCAGCAGCTTGGAGGGAGCATCCTACGAGCAGTACGTC.

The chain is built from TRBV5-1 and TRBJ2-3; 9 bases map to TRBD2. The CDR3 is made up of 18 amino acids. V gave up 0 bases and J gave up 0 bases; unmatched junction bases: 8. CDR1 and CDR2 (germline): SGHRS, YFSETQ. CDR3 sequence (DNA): TGCGCCAGCAGCTTGGCAGCGGGGGGAAGTTCGAGCACAGATACGCAGTATTTT. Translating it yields CASSLAAGGSSSTDTQYF.

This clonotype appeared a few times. The CDR3 nucleotides read TGTGCCAGCAGCTTTCGGACGGACTTAACTGGAAACACCATATATTTT. It specifies CASSFRTDLTGNTIYF. V gene TRBV7-9 combines with J gene TRBJ1-3; no firm D call. The CDR3 loop spans 16 amino acids. Trimming removed 3 bases from V and 2 bases from J, with 14 bases in between. Germline V gene sequence: CDR1 SEHNR, CDR2 FQNEAQ (reference sequence).

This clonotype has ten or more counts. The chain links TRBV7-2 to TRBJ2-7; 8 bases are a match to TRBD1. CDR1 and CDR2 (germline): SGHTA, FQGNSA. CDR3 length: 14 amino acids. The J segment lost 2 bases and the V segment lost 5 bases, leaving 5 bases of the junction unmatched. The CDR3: CASSPQGGPYEQYV. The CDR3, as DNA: TGTGCCAGCAGCCCACAGGGGGGACCCTACGAGCAGTACGTC.

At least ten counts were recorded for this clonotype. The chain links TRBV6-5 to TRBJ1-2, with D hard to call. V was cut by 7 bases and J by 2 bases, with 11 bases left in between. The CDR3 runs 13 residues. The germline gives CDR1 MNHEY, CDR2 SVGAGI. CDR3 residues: CASIGSPNYGYTF. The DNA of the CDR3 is TGTGCCAGCATTGGGAGCCCCAACTATGGCTACACCTTC.

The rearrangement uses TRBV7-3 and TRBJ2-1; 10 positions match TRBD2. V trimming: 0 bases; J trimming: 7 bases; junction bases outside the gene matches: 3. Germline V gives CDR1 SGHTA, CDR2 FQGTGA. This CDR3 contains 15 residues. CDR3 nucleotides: TGTGCCAGCAGCTTAACTCGGACTAGCGGTAATGAGCAGTTCTTC. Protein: CASSLTRTSGNEQFF.

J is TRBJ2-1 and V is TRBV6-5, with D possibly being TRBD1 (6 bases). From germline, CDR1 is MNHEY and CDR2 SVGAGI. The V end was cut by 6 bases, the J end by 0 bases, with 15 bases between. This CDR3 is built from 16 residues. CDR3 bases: TGTGCCAGCAGGCCCTTTAGCAGGGGCTCCTACAATGAGCAGTTCTTC. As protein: CASRPFSRGSYNEQFF.

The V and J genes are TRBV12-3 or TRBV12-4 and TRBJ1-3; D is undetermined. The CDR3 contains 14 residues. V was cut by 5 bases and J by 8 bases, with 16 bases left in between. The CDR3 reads CASSPGRYGYTIYF. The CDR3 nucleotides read TGTGCCAGCAGTCCGGGTCGTTATGGGTACACCATATATTTT.

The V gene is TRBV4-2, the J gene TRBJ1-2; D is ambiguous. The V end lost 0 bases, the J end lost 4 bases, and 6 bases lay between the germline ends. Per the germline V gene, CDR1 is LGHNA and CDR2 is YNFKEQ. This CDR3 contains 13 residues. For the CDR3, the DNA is TGTGCCAGCAGCCAAGAGAATGGCTATGGCTACACCTTC. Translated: CASSQENGYGYTF.

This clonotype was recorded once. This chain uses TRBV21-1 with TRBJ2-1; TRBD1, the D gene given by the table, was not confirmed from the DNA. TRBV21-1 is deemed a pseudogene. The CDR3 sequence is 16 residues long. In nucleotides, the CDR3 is TGTGCCAGCAGCACTCGAGCTAGCCGAGGCGCCAATGAGCAGTTCTTC. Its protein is CASSTRASRGANEQFF.

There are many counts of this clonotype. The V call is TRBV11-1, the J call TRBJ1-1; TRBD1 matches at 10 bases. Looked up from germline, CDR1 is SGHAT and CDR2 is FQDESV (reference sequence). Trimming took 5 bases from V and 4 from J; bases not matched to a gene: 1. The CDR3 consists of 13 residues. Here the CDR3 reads CASSRTGGTEAFF. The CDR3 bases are TGTGCCAGCAGCCGGACAGGGGGCACTGAAGCTTTCTTT.

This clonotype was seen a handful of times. The CDR3 here is CASSLLSSGGTDTQYF. The CDR3 DNA sequence: TGTGCCAGCAGCTTACTTTCTAGCGGGGGAACAGATACGCAGTATTTT. The chain recombines TRBV7-9 with TRBJ2-3; the match to TRBD2 covers 10 bases. J lost 3 bases, V lost 2 bases, and 5 bases had no gene match. Germline V gene sequence: CDR1 SEHNR, CDR2 FQNEAQ (reference sequence). The CDR3 loop spans 16 amino acids.